This T cell receptor (beta chain) comes out of a study of blood T cell repertoires in COVID-19. The CDR3 is 15 amino acids. Unmatched junction bases numbered 8, after V lost 6 bases and J lost 7 bases. Looked up from germline, CDR1 is SGHNT and CDR2 is YYREEE (reference sequence). Original methodology: Estimated nucleated cell counts came from reference gene primer amplification. Method: immunoSEQ multiplex PCR; TCRdb's copy keeps in-frame clones and lacks some. V and J calls and clone size are as listed in that table; D and trimming were resolved from the DNA. Of 220,000 or so clones detected, 70% to 85% appear once; the ten largest clones hold under 3.5%. Across under 25 US areas, participants ranged in age from 18 to 89 years. The study counted Cohort 3 donors as recovered given two negative PCRs, clearance, or symptom resolution.

This chain joins TRBV5-4 and TRBJ1-6; 9 bases are a match to TRBD1. Material for sequencing was PBMCs or T cells enriched from blood (not recorded which). The receptor comes from a woman aged 60-75 years who had recovered from COVID-19. The CDR3 DNA follows: TGTGCCAGCATGCGGGACAGGGTATCCAATTCACCCCTCCACTTT. Translating gives CASMRDRVSNSPLHF.